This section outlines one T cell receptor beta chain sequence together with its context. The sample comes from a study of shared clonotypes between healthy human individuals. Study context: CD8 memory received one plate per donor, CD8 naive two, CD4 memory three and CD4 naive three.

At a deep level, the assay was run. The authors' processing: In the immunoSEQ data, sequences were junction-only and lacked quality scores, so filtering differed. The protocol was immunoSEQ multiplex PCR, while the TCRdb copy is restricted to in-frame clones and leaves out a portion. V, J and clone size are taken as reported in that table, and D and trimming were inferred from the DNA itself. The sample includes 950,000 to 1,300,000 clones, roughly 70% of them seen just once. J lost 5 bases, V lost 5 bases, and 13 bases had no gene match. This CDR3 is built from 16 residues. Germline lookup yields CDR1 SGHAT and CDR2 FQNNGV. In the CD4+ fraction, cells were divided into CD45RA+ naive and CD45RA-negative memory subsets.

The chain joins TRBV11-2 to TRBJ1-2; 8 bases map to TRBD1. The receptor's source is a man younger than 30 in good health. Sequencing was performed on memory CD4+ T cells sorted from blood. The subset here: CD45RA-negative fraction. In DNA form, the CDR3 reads TGTGCCAGCAGCCGAAGAACGACAGGGGAAGGTTATGGCTACACCTTC. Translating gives CASSRRTTGEGYGYTF.